The 13 T cell receptor beta chains below were found in one sample sequenced in a study of read filtering for tumor transcriptome and immune sequencing. The library was built from 400 to 500 ng RNA with molecular barcoded adaptors for alpha/delta and beta/gamma chains. Each CDR3 protein is one row after TCRdb ran MiXCR on the reads. Among around 130,000 distinct CDR3 sequences listed, roughly 13% were seen once. Sequenced material: a population of CD138-negative cells sorted from bone marrow. Receptors were obtained from a donor aged 40 or older with multiple myeloma.

J is TRBJ1-5 and V is TRBV19, with D unclear. The CDR3 runs to 13 residues. Per the germline V gene, CDR1 is LNHDA and CDR2 is SQIVND (reference sequence). Trimming pared 7 bases from V and 4 bases from J, leaving 11 bases between. Written as DNA, the CDR3 is TGTGCCAGTACAGTTTTAGGGAATCAGCCCCAGCATTTT. It is translated as CASTVLGNQPQHF.

This clonotype was counted many times. The V and J genes are TRBV18 and TRBJ1-5; TRBD1 matches at 7 bases. The germline gives CDR1 KGHSH, CDR2 LQKENI. This CDR3 region has 15 residues. The junction had 4 bases not matched to a gene; V was cut back by 5 bases and J by 0 bases. The CDR3 region is CASSIGTVSNQPQHF. The CDR3 DNA sequence: TGTGCCAGCTCAATTGGGACAGTTAGCAATCAGCCCCAGCATTTT.

This clonotype was seen a handful of times. V usage is TRBV2 and J usage is TRBJ1-5; TRBD1 might be the D (5 bases). Trimming left V 2 bases short and J 0 bases short, with 8 bases between. The CDR3 spans 15 residues. Germline loops: CDR1 SNHLY, CDR2 FYNNEI. The CDR3 sequence: CASSESTDSNQPQHF. For the CDR3, the DNA is TGTGCCAGCAGTGAATCGACAGATAGCAATCAGCCCCAGCATTTT. The entire variable domain, with the rest obtained from reference TRBV2 and TRBJ1-5, is as follows: EPEVTQTPSHQVTQMGQEVILRCVPISNHLYFYWYRQILGQKVEFLVSFYNNEISEKSEIFDDQFSVERPDGSNFTLKIRSTKLEDSAMYFCASSESTDSNQPQHFGDGTRLSIL.

This clonotype showed up many times. The chain uses TRBV7-2 and TRBJ2-3; D gene ambiguous. V gave up 8 bases and J gave up 2 bases, with 8 bases separating them. Germline loops: CDR1 SGHTA, CDR2 FQGNSA. This CDR3 spans 12 amino acids. The CDR3 DNA sequence: TGTGCCAGCCACGGAGCCACAGATACGCAGTATTTT. Translating it yields CASHGATDTQYF.

At least ten counts were recorded for this clonotype. The junction departs from germline at one end; a sequencing error may be responsible. The chain uses TRBV6-5 and TRBJ2-2; 8 bases match TRBD1. Germline CDR1 and CDR2: MNHEY and SVGAGI. The CDR3 spans 15 residues. In DNA, the CDR3 is TGTGCCAGCACTTACGACAGGGGGAACACCGGGGAGCTGTTTTTT. This sequence encodes CASTYDRGNTGELFF.

This clonotype has a count of ten or more. The rearrangement joins TRBV11-3 to TRBJ2-5; maybe TRBD2 (6 bases). Germline values: CDR1 SGHNT, CDR2 YENEEA. V shed 3 bases and J shed 4 bases, with 21 bases lying between them. The CDR3 is 17 amino acids. This CDR3 is CASSFQFPGRGIETQYF. DNA of the CDR3: TGTGCCAGCAGCTTCCAATTCCCGGGACGGGGGATAGAGACCCAGTACTTC.

In the case of this clonotype: A much more abundant neighbour one base away suggests this may be a read error. The CDR3 DNA sequence: TGTGCCAGTACCCCGAGCGGGAAAGGGTACGAGCAGTACTTC. This gives the protein CASTPSGKGYEQYF. The chain carries TRBV6-5 and TRBJ2-7; 7 bases are shared with TRBD2. The trim removed 9 bases at V and 4 bases at J, leaving 12 bases unmatched. The CDR3 length is 14 residues. CDR1 and CDR2 (germline): MNHEY, SVGAGI.

Ten or more counts support this clonotype. The genes are TRBV6-5 and TRBJ2-1; 11 bases match TRBD1. The CDR3 has 17 amino acids. After removal of 2 bases from V and 7 bases from J, the junction contained 10 bases not matched to a gene. The V gene's germline CDR1 is MNHEY and CDR2 SVGAGI. CDR3 residues: CASSYRGGQGVMNEQFF. The CDR3 DNA sequence: TGTGCCAGCAGTTACAGAGGGGGACAGGGGGTTATGAATGAGCAGTTCTTC.

This clonotype has just a few counts. A junction end diverges from the germline sequence, so it may reflect a read error. V usage is TRBV7-2 and J usage is TRBJ2-5; D perhaps matches TRBD2 (5 bases). CDR1 SGHTA and CDR2 FQGNSA come from the germline V gene. The CDR3 consists of 13 residues. The chain's CDR3 is CASSFRPGETQCF. For the CDR3, the DNA is TGTGCCAGCAGCTTCCGGCCCGGGGAGACCCAGTGCTTC.

This clonotype was recorded many times. The genes are TRBV6-6 and TRBJ1-5; 8 bases agree with TRBD1. With 10 bases clipped from V and 6 bases from J, the junction kept 14 bases outside the gene matches. The CDR3 runs 15 residues. The germline gives CDR1 MNHNY, CDR2 SVGAGI (reference sequence). DNA for the CDR3: TGTGCCACCCGAATTCCAGGGGGCGCCGGTCAGCCCCAGCATTTT. Protein sequence: CATRIPGGAGQPQHF.

This clonotype has a count of ten or more. This rearrangement joins TRBV7-2 to TRBJ2-3; no reliable D call. Germline-derived CDR1 and CDR2 are SGHTA and FQGNSA. The CDR3 has 14 amino acids. Trimming removed 3 bases at V and 1 base at J, with 8 bases between. CDR3 DNA: TGTGCCAGCAGCTTTCAGACGGGCACAGATACGCAGTATTTT. Its protein is CASSFQTGTDTQYF.

Remarks on this clonotype: A much larger clone lies one base from this, so it may be a read error. V usage is TRBV5-1 and J usage is TRBJ1-1, with D possibly TRBD1 on 5 matching bases. Germline assignment: CDR1 SGHRS and CDR2 YFSETQ. V lost 10 bases, J lost 1 base, and 17 bases lay in between. The CDR3 is made up of 14 amino acids. CDR3 DNA sequence: TGCGCCGGCACCCAGACAGACCGGAACACTGAAGCTTTCTTT. Amino acid sequence: CAGTQTDRNTEAFF. Together with reference TRBV5-1 and TRBJ1-1, the CDR3 gives the full variable domain: KAGVTQTPRYLIKTRGQQVTLSCSPISGHRSVSWYQQTPGQGLQFLFEYFSETQRNKGNFPGRFSGRQFSNSRSEMNVSTLELGDSALYLCAGTQTDRNTEAFFGQGTRLTVV.

The sample holds many counts of this clonotype. The chain employs TRBV27 and TRBJ1-6; 8 bases are a match to TRBD1. Losses at the gene ends were 7 bases for V and 6 bases for J; bases not matched to a gene: 5. The CDR3 is 14 amino acids. Per germline, CDR1 MNHEY and CDR2 SMNVEV (reference sequence). The CDR3 spells CASTQTGVNSPLHF. The CDR3 region has the DNA TGTGCCAGCACCCAGACAGGGGTTAATTCACCCCTCCACTTT.